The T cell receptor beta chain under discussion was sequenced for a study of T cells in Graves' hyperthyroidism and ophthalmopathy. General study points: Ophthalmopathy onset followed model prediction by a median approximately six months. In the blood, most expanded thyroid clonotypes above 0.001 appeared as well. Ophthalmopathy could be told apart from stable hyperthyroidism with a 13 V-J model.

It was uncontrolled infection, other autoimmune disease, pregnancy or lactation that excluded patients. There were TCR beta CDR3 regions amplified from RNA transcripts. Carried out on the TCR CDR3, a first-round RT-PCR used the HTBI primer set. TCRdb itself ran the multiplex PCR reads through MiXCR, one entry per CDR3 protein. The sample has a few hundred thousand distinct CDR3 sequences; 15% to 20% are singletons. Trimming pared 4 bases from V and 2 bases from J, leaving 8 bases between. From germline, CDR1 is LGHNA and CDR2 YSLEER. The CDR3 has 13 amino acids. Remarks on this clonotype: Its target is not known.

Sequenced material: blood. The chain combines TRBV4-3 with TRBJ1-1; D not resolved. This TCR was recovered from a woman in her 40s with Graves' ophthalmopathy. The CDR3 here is CASSLEINTEAFF. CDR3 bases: TGCGCCAGCAGCCTCGAGATAAACACTGAAGCTTTCTTT.